The 26 T cell receptor beta chains given below trace back to one sample, sequenced in a study of cytomegalovirus exposure and HLA in healthy donors. It was with 60 Vbeta and 13 Jbeta primers that the PCR ran. TCRdb's copy holds only in-frame clones and misses some; the assay was immunoSEQ multiplex PCR. This sample has about 140,000 clones, with roughly 70% found just once. The sequencing input was PBMCs. These receptors came from a man aged 35 to 55 in good health and CMV-seronegative.

The chain couples TRBV19 to TRBJ2-3; 8 bases match TRBD2. The CDR3 sequence is 15 residues long. J lost 1 base, V lost 5 bases, and 5 bases had no gene match. Germline-derived CDR1 and CDR2 are LNHDA and SQIVND (reference sequence). Written as DNA, the CDR3 is TGTGCCAGTAGTCGCGGGGGGCCGGGCACAGATACGCAGTATTTT. Translated: CASSRGGPGTDTQYF.

The rearrangement links TRBV28 to TRBJ2-7; 7 positions agree with TRBD1. Germline loops: CDR1 MDHEN, CDR2 SYDVKM. V shed 9 bases and J 3 bases; nucleotides not matched to a gene: 17. The length of the CDR3 is 16 residues. The DNA of the CDR3 is TGTGCCAGTCCCCCAGGACAGGCTACAAAGGACTACGAGCAGTACTTC. It encodes CASPPGQATKDYEQYF.

The genes are TRBV4-3 and TRBJ1-1; 12 nucleotides line up with TRBD1. The CDR3 spans 17 residues. The trim removed 0 bases at V and 3 bases at J, leaving 5 bases unmatched. The germline gives CDR1 LGHNA, CDR2 YSLEER. The CDR3 loop reads CASSQDSGQGADTEAFF. Written as DNA, the CDR3 is TGCGCCAGCAGCCAAGATTCGGGACAGGGGGCTGACACTGAAGCTTTCTTT.

V usage is TRBV5-6 and J usage is TRBJ2-1; the match to TRBD1 covers 7 bases. Trimming removed 0 bases from V and 7 bases from J; junction bases left unmatched: 7. Germline V gives CDR1 SGHDT, CDR2 YYEEEE. The CDR3 sequence is 15 residues long. The CDR3 sequence is CASSLGQGPLNEQFF. In DNA, the CDR3 is TGTGCCAGCAGCTTGGGACAGGGACCTCTTAATGAGCAGTTCTTC.

The genes are TRBV5-1 and TRBJ1-4; 7 bases fit TRBD1. The CDR3 contains 18 residues. With 0 bases clipped from V and 4 bases from J, the junction kept 12 bases outside the gene matches. CDR1 and CDR2 from the germline V gene are SGHRS and YFSETQ. This CDR3 reads CASSLDDPGQAINEKLFF. CDR3 nucleotides: TGCGCCAGCAGCTTGGACGACCCAGGACAGGCGATTAATGAAAAACTGTTTTTT. The full variable domain, rest sourced from reference TRBV5-1 and TRBJ1-4, is KAGVTQTPRYLIKTRGQQVTLSCSPISGHRSVSWYQQTPGQGLQFLFEYFSETQRNKGNFPGRFSGRQFSNSRSEMNVSTLELGDSALYLCASSLDDPGQAINEKLFFGSGTQLSVL.

V is TRBV5-1 and J is TRBJ1-2, with 11 bases aligning to TRBD1. Germline CDR1 reads SGHRS; CDR2 reads YFSETQ. The CDR3 sequence is 18 residues long. Trimming cost V 4 bases and J 3 bases; bases outside gene matches: 14. CDR3 loop: CASSRDRGASGADYGYTF. The CDR3 nucleotides are TGCGCCAGCAGCCGGGACAGGGGGGCTTCGGGTGCGGACTATGGCTACACCTTC.

The chain joins TRBV29-1 to TRBJ1-1; perhaps TRBD1 as D (5 bases). The germline V and J ends were trimmed by 6 bases and 4 bases, with 15 bases remaining between them. The CDR3 has 13 amino acids. CDR1 is SQVTM and CDR2 is ANQGSEA in the germline V gene. The CDR3 spells CSVNGGGGTEAFF. The CDR3 nucleotides read TGCAGCGTCAATGGCGGGGGGGGCACTGAAGCTTTCTTT.

The chain has TRBV4-1 and TRBJ1-3; D unresolved. The CDR3 runs 15 residues. In germline, CDR1 is MGHRA, CDR2 YSYEKL. V was clipped by 4 bases and J by 1 base, with 11 bases between them. The CDR3, as DNA: TGCGCCAGCAGCCCCAGGTCCTTATCTGGAAACACCATATATTTT. It codes for CASSPRSLSGNTIYF.

This chain links TRBV6-1 with TRBJ2-1, with 11 bases that match TRBD2. The CDR3 spans 13 residues. Germline loops: CDR1 MNHNS, CDR2 SASEGT. The junction had 6 bases not matched to a gene; V was cut back by 8 bases and J by 9 bases. Here the CDR3 reads CASLPSGGFEQFF. The CDR3 bases are TGTGCCAGCTTGCCTAGCGGGGGGTTTGAGCAGTTCTTC.

CDR3: CASSQDWSQGGEQPQHF. CDR3 sequence (DNA): TGTGCCAGCAGCCAAGATTGGTCCCAGGGGGGAGAACAGCCCCAGCATTTT. V gene TRBV4-2 combines with J gene TRBJ1-5; 7 bases align to TRBD1. From germline, CDR1 is LGHNA and CDR2 YNFKEQ. Germline trimming cut 0 bases from V and 7 bases from J; bases unmatched to any gene: 12. CDR3 length: 17 amino acids.

The V and J genes are TRBV2 and TRBJ2-5, with 8 bases identical to TRBD1. The CDR3 length is 15 residues. Losses at the gene ends were 5 bases for V and 2 bases for J; bases not matched to a gene: 7. Germline CDR1 reads SNHLY; CDR2 reads FYNNEI. Written as DNA, the CDR3 is TGTGCCAGCAGTCCCCAGGGGGCGCAACAAGAGACCCAGTACTTC. It is translated as CASSPQGAQQETQYF. The full variable domain, its missing parts supplied by reference TRBV2 and TRBJ2-5, is EPEVTQTPSHQVTQMGQEVILRCVPISNHLYFYWYRQILGQKVEFLVSFYNNEISEKSEIFDDQFSVERPDGSNFTLKIRSTKLEDSAMYFCASSPQGAQQETQYFGPGTRLLVL.

The chain's CDR3 is CASSLGSAYEQYF. DNA of the CDR3: TGTGCCAGCAGCTTGGGATCGGCCTACGAGCAGTACTTC. The genes are TRBV5-4 and TRBJ2-7; D gene uncertain. CDR3 length equals 13 residues. Trimming left V 0 bases short and J 2 bases short, with 6 bases between. CDR1 is SGHNT, CDR2 YYREEE, per germline (reference sequence).

The rearrangement uses TRBV5-4 and TRBJ2-1; no clear D. This CDR3 spans 14 amino acids. V was cut by 4 bases and J by 0 bases, with 8 bases left in between. CDR1 is SGHNT and CDR2 is YYREEE in the germline V gene (reference sequence). CDR3 sequence: CASSLSSSYNEQFF. The DNA of the CDR3 is TGTGCCAGCAGCCTTTCGAGCTCCTACAATGAGCAGTTCTTC.

The table lists this clone with a few counts. The chain is built from TRBV18 and TRBJ1-1; D remains ambiguous. This CDR3 has 15 residues. Germline CDR1 KGHSH, CDR2 LQKENI. The germline V and J ends were trimmed by 6 bases and 1 base, with 15 bases remaining between them. The CDR3 DNA sequence: TGTGCCAGCTCCTTGACCGGGAATTCGAACACTGAAGCTTTCTTT. Amino acids: CASSLTGNSNTEAFF.

The V gene is TRBV4-3, the J gene TRBJ2-7; possibly TRBD2 for D (7 bases). Trimming took off 0 bases at V and 2 bases at J, with 14 bases between the two ends. Germline V gene lookup returns CDR1 LGHNA and CDR2 YSLEER. The CDR3 loop spans 16 amino acids. The CDR3 sequence is CASSQDSQGRAYEQYF. CDR3 DNA sequence: TGCGCCAGCAGCCAAGATAGTCAGGGGAGGGCCTACGAGCAGTACTTC.

The V call is TRBV19, the J call TRBJ2-7; TRBD1 is a possible D gene (7 bases). Germline V gene data show CDR1 as LNHDA and CDR2 as SQIVND (reference sequence). The CDR3 runs 14 residues. Trimming stripped 5 bases from V and 10 bases from J, with 21 bases between. CDR3 region: CASSAEGRNRGQYF. Written as DNA, the CDR3 is TGTGCCAGTAGTGCGGAGGGGAGAAACAGGGGACAGTACTTC.

V is TRBV4-2 and J is TRBJ2-5; possibly TRBD2 for D (6 bases). The CDR3 has 17 residues. Between the trimmed V and J ends, which lost 1 base and 5 bases, there was a span of 20 bases. In germline, CDR1 is LGHNA, CDR2 YNFKEQ. Here the CDR3 reads CASSQGSSAGAGETQYF. In DNA, the CDR3 is TGTGCCAGCAGCCAAGGGTCTAGCGCAGGAGCAGGGGAGACCCAGTACTTC.

Turning to this clone: At one end, the junction sequence differs from germline, possibly due to a read error. J is TRBJ2-7 and V is TRBV2; 8 positions match TRBD1. CDR1 SNHLY and CDR2 FYNNEI come from the germline V gene. The CDR3 has 16 residues. The CDR3: CASSEDSTGVSYEQYF. Written as DNA, the CDR3 is TGTGCCAGCAGCGAAGATTCGACAGGGGTCTCCTACGAGCAGTACTTC. Full variable domain (remainder filled in from reference TRBV2 and TRBJ2-7): EPEVTQTPSHQVTQMGQEVILRCVPISNHLYFYWYRQILGQKVEFLVSFYNNEISEKSEIFDDQFSVERPDGSNFTLKIRSTKLEDSAMYFCASSEDSTGVSYEQYFGPGTRLTVT.

This clone occurred a few times. The J gene is TRBJ1-4, the V gene TRBV6-1; 9 positions match TRBD1. Germline CDR1 and CDR2: MNHNS and SASEGT. Trimming cost V 7 bases and J 7 bases; bases outside gene matches: 7. The CDR3 covers 14 residues. CDR3 nucleotides: TGTGCCAGCATGATTACAGGGGGCGGTGAAAAACTGTTTTTT. Protein sequence: CASMITGGGEKLFF.

This chain connects TRBV11-2 to TRBJ2-5; 7 nucleotides match TRBD2. The CDR3 runs 15 residues. Germline CDR1 is SGHAT and CDR2 is FQNNGV. Trimming cost V 2 bases and J 2 bases; bases outside gene matches: 5. This CDR3 is CASSLFKRGQETQYF. As DNA, the CDR3 is TGTGCCAGCAGCTTATTTAAGCGGGGTCAAGAGACCCAGTACTTC. The full variable domain, in which reference TRBV11-2 and TRBJ2-5 provide the parts outside the CDR3, is EAGVAQSPRYKIIEKRQSVAFWCNPISGHATLYWYQQILGQGPKLLIQFQNNGVVDDSQLPKDRFSAERLKGVDSTLKIQPAKLEDSAVYLCASSLFKRGQETQYFGPGTRLLVL.

The V and J genes are TRBV30 and TRBJ2-7; D gene unclear. The V gene lost 3 bases and the J gene lost 3 bases, with 6 bases spanning the gap. Germline CDR1 and CDR2: GTSNPN and SVGIG (reference sequence). The CDR3 runs to 11 residues. The CDR3 bases are TGTGCCTGGAGCCGTAACTACGAGCAGTACTTC. Protein sequence: CAWSRNYEQYF.

This rearrangement joins TRBV5-1 to TRBJ2-7; D might be TRBD2 (6 bases). CDR3 length: 15 residues. Trimming took 4 bases from V and 5 from J, leaving 19 bases between them. Germline V gene data show CDR1 as SGHRS and CDR2 as YFSETQ. The CDR3 DNA reads TGCGCCAGCAGCGTGGTTAGCGGCCAAGTTAACGAGCAGTACTTC. Protein product: CASSVVSGQVNEQYF. Drawing the rest from reference TRBV5-1 and TRBJ2-7, the complete variable domain is KAGVTQTPRYLIKTRGQQVTLSCSPISGHRSVSWYQQTPGQGLQFLFEYFSETQRNKGNFPGRFSGRQFSNSRSEMNVSTLELGDSALYLCASSVVSGQVNEQYFGPGTRLTVT.

This chain links TRBV5-4 with TRBJ1-1, with D possibly matching TRBD1 (5 bases). V was shortened by 3 bases and J by 1 base, with 7 bases between the two germline ends. The CDR3 covers 13 residues. Germline V gene lookup returns CDR1 SGHNT and CDR2 YYREEE (reference sequence). In nucleotides, the CDR3 is TGTGCCAGCAGCTACAGGAGGAACACTGAAGCTTTCTTT. It specifies CASSYRRNTEAFF. Full variable domain (missing parts from reference TRBV5-4 and TRBJ1-1): ETGVTQSPTHLIKTRGQQVTLRCSSQSGHNTVSWYQQALGQGPQFIFQYYREEENGRGNFPPRFSGLQFPNYSSELNVNALELDDSALYLCASSYRRNTEAFFGQGTRLTVV.

The rearrangement links TRBV5-1 to TRBJ1-1; D gene unclear. The CDR3 length is 12 residues. V lost 1 base to trimming and J lost 8 bases, with 9 bases between them. The V gene's germline CDR1 is SGHRS and CDR2 YFSETQ. In DNA, the CDR3 is TGCGCCAGCAGCTTGAGAGGGAACGAAGCTTTCTTT. It codes for CASSLRGNEAFF.

The rearrangement uses TRBV5-1 and TRBJ1-5; D possibly corresponds to TRBD1 (6 bases). The CDR3 extends over 15 amino acids. Germline CDR1 reads SGHRS; CDR2 reads YFSETQ. V was shortened by 1 base and J by 0 bases, with 8 bases between the two germline ends. CDR3 DNA: TGCGCCAGCAGCTTGATAGGGGGTAGCAATCAGCCCCAGCATTTT. The encoded protein is CASSLIGGSNQPQHF.

V and J are TRBV6-1 and TRBJ2-3, with 8 bases that match TRBD2. V trimming: 1 base; J trimming: 5 bases; junction bases outside the gene matches: 8. The length of the CDR3 is 16 residues. The germline CDR1 and CDR2 sequences are MNHNS and SASEGT. CDR3 DNA: TGTGCCAGCAGTGAAGTGGGACTAGGGAGGGGAGATACGCAGTATTTT. This encodes CASSEVGLGRGDTQYF.